A single sample gave rise to the 30 T cell receptor beta chains below, sequenced in a study of breast tumors, draining lymph nodes, adjacent tissues. The lymph nodes were axillary draining lymph nodes from breast cancer patients. A single record per CDR3 protein comes from TCRdb applying MiXCR to the multiplex PCR reads. The profile shows approximately 88,000 distinct CDR3 sequences, around 28% of them singletons. The sample taken for sequencing was axillary lymph node tissue. The receptors stem from a female donor with breast cancer. Some clones in this sample may be carry-over from other donors' samples.

This clonotype has a count of ten or more. The rearrangement uses TRBV9 and TRBJ1-6, with D unclear. V was cut by 1 base and J by 7 bases, with 9 bases left in between. The CDR3 contains 14 residues. The germline V gene has CDR1 SGDLS and CDR2 YYNGEE. CDR3 residues: CASSVNPGNSPLHF. Here the CDR3 DNA reads TGTGCCAGCAGCGTAAACCCGGGGAATTCACCCCTCCACTTT.

In its sample, this clonotype was seen many times. The chain links TRBV5-4 to TRBJ2-1; D ambiguous. V lost 3 bases to trimming and J lost 4 bases, with 8 bases between them. This CDR3 is built from 13 residues. Germline CDR1 and CDR2: SGHNT and YYREEE (reference sequence). CDR3 DNA sequence: TGTGCCAGCAGCTCCCACGGATACAATGAGCAGTTCTTC. This encodes CASSSHGYNEQFF.

Note on this clonotype: At one end, the junction sequence differs from germline, possibly due to a read error. The chain links TRBV7-9 to TRBJ2-7; D perhaps matches TRBD2 (5 bases). Per the germline V gene, CDR1 is SEHNR and CDR2 is FQNEAQ (reference sequence). The CDR3 sequence is 16 residues long. CDR3 nucleotide sequence: TGTGCCAGCAGCATCCGTTATAGCGACGGCTCCTGCGAGCAGTACTTC. It is translated as CASSIRYSDGSCEQYF.

This clonotype appeared many times. The chain uses TRBV9 and TRBJ2-1; D might be TRBD1 or TRBD2, each matching 6 bases. This CDR3 is built from 18 residues. The germline V gene encodes CDR1 SGDLS and CDR2 YYNGEE. Trimming took 0 bases from V and 4 from J, leaving 20 bases between them. CDR3: CASSVGIEGGLVYNEQFF. The CDR3 DNA is TGTGCCAGCAGCGTAGGGATTGAAGGGGGACTGGTTTACAATGAGCAGTTCTTC.

This clonotype has at least ten counts. This sequence may be a read error, since a much larger clone differs from it by one base. The chain is built from TRBV10-3 and TRBJ1-2; D possibly corresponds to TRBD1 (6 bases). The CDR3 runs to 15 residues. CDR1 ENHRY and CDR2 SYGVKD come from the germline V gene. For the CDR3, the DNA is TGTGCCATCGGTGAGGCGACACAGGGAACCTATGGCTACACCTTC. It codes for CAIGEATQGTYGYTF.

Concerning this clonotype itself: The conserved closing phenylalanine or tryptophan is absent in this CDR3, likely reflecting a read error. The chain couples TRBV27 to TRBJ2-7, with 11 bases identical to TRBD1. The CDR3 is made up of 15 amino acids. After removal of 5 bases from V and 5 bases from J, the junction contained 8 bases not matched to a gene. Per the germline V gene, CDR1 is MNHEY and CDR2 is SMNVEV (reference sequence). CDR3 in DNA: TGTGCCAGCAGTCTAAGGGGACAGGGGGTCCACGAGCAGTACCTC. As protein: CASSLRGQGVHEQYL.

There are many counts of this clonotype. The chain has TRBV19 and TRBJ1-2, with a tentative D call TRBD1 (5 bases). V lost 8 bases, J lost 8 bases, and 15 bases lay in between. This CDR3 has 12 residues. Germline CDR1 is LNHDA and CDR2 is SQIVND (reference sequence). The CDR3 loop reads CASGSQGRGYTF. The CDR3, as DNA: TGTGCCAGTGGCAGTCAGGGCAGAGGCTACACCTTC.

This clonotype was picked up a small number of times. The chain is built from TRBV12-3 or TRBV12-4 and TRBJ1-1; 10 nucleotides match TRBD1. The ends lost 5 bases at V and 4 bases at J; junction bases unmatched: 7. The CDR3 is 15 amino acids. The CDR3 loop is CASSLRQGAGTEAFF. DNA of the CDR3: TGTGCCAGCAGTCTCAGACAGGGGGCGGGCACTGAAGCTTTCTTT.

There are many counts of this clonotype. The rearrangement joins TRBV6-5 to TRBJ2-2; D not certain. Looked up from germline, CDR1 is MNHEY and CDR2 is SVGAGI. The V gene lost 0 bases and the J gene lost 6 bases, with 17 bases spanning the gap. The CDR3 covers 17 residues. The CDR3 DNA reads TGTGCCAGCAGTTACTCAAGACCAGACTTTCCCTCCGGGGAGCTGTTTTTT. It specifies CASSYSRPDFPSGELFF.

This sequence joins TRBV20-1 and TRBJ1-3; no clear D gene. Germline V gene sequence: CDR1 DFQATT, CDR2 SNEGSKA (reference sequence). The CDR3 runs 14 residues. Trimming took 3 bases from V and 0 from J, leaving 9 bases between them. CDR3 sequence: CSASPTNSGNTIYF. CDR3 bases: TGCAGTGCTAGCCCGACCAACTCTGGAAACACCATATATTTT.

This clonotype was picked up many times. The V and J genes are TRBV4-3 and TRBJ1-5, with D possibly TRBD1 on 5 matching bases. Germline loops: CDR1 LGHNA, CDR2 YSLEER. V lost 0 bases and J lost 3, with 9 bases in between. This CDR3 comprises 15 residues. The chain's CDR3 is CASSQDWGVNQPQHF. CDR3 nucleotide sequence: TGCGCCAGCAGCCAAGATTGGGGGGTCAATCAGCCCCAGCATTTT.

In this sample, this clonotype turned up many times. J is TRBJ2-1 and V is TRBV7-3; 8 nucleotides align to TRBD2. CDR1 is SGHTA, CDR2 FQGTGA, per germline. V shed 3 bases and J 5 bases; nucleotides not matched to a gene: 6. The CDR3 extends over 15 amino acids. The CDR3 region has the DNA TGTGCCAGCAGCTTTCAAACGGGAGGGAACAATGAGCAGTTCTTC. Its translation is CASSFQTGGNNEQFF.

A single count supports this clonotype. V is TRBV7-2 and J is TRBJ2-7, with 10 bases lining up with TRBD2. The CDR3 covers 14 residues. The V and J ends lost 2 bases and 6 bases, in that order; junction bases with no gene match: 4. CDR1 and CDR2 from the germline V gene are SGHTA and FQGNSA. DNA of the CDR3: TGTGCCAGCAGCTTATCTAGCGGGAGAGCCGAGCAGTACTTC. Its protein product is CASSLSSGRAEQYF.

This chain connects TRBV6-6 to TRBJ1-1, with 8 nucleotides matching TRBD1. The CDR3 consists of 14 residues. V was pared by 9 bases and J by 1 base, with 7 bases of the junction left unmatched. Per the germline V gene, CDR1 is MNHNY and CDR2 is SVGAGI (reference sequence). The CDR3 DNA is TGTGCCAGTCGACAGGGGACATCGAACACTGAAGCTTTCTTT. It encodes CASRQGTSNTEAFF.

The chain recombines TRBV11-3 with TRBJ1-2; D call uncertain. Trimming cost V 5 bases and J 7 bases, with 14 bases left between them. This CDR3 has 13 amino acids. The germline V gene has CDR1 SGHNT and CDR2 YENEEA. CDR3 region: CASSLGIGPGYTF. In DNA, the CDR3 is TGTGCCAGCAGCCTAGGGATAGGACCTGGCTACACCTTC.

Notes on this clonotype: At one boundary the junction diverges from the germline segment, which might be a read error. The chain recombines TRBV9 with TRBJ2-2; 7 bases are a match to TRBD1. The germline CDR1 and CDR2 sequences are SGDLS and YYNGEE. The CDR3 contains 14 residues. The CDR3 region has the DNA TGTGCCGGCAGCACGGGACAGTACAATGAGGAGCTGTTTTTT. Translated: CAGSTGQYNEELFF.

This clonotype was detected many times. The chain joins TRBV19 to TRBJ2-2; 11 bases align to TRBD2. The CDR3 has 15 amino acids. CDR1 is LNHDA and CDR2 is SQIVND in the germline V gene (reference sequence). The V gene end was trimmed by 5 bases and the J gene end by 6 bases; junction bases not matched to a gene: 5. Here the CDR3 reads CASSGLAGGSGELFF. The CDR3, as DNA: TGTGCCAGTAGTGGTCTAGCGGGAGGTTCCGGGGAGCTGTTTTTT.

This clonotype was detected only a few times. The CDR3 DNA reads TGTGCCAGCAGTTTCGGGGGGACAGGGCAAGGCTACACCTTC. Residues: CASSFGGTGQGYTF. The chain employs TRBV12-3 or TRBV12-4 and TRBJ1-2, with 9 bases matching TRBD1. Trimming cost V 3 bases and J 8 bases; bases outside gene matches: 7. The CDR3 totals 14 residues.

As for this clonotype: A much larger clone lies one base from this, so it may be a read error. V is TRBV9 and J is TRBJ2-2; TRBD2 matches at 10 bases. CDR3 size: 15 residues. The germline V gene has CDR1 SGDLS and CDR2 YYNGEE. The CDR3 loop reads CASSFSGRRSGELLF. As DNA, the CDR3 is TGTGCCAGCAGCTTTAGCGGGAGGCGGTCCGGGGAGCTGCTTTTT.

This clonotype was counted at least ten times. J is TRBJ2-7 and V is TRBV29-1; either TRBD1 or TRBD2 may fit D (6 bases each). The CDR3 spans 12 residues. V was pared by 7 bases and J by 2 bases, with 12 bases between. CDR1 SQVTM and CDR2 ANQGSEA come from the germline V gene. CDR3 nucleotide sequence: TGCAGCGGGGGGGCAGGGCCCTACGAGCAGTACTTC. It translates to CSGGAGPYEQYF.

The rearrangement uses TRBV20-1 and TRBJ1-5; TRBD1 matches at 10 bases. CDR3 length equals 16 residues. V was pared by 1 base and J by 5 bases, with 8 bases of the junction left unmatched. Looked up from germline, CDR1 is DFQATT and CDR2 is SNEGSKA (reference sequence). CDR3 in amino acids: CSARVLAGQGYQPQHF. CDR3 DNA sequence: TGCAGTGCTAGAGTGCTAGCGGGACAGGGGTATCAGCCCCAGCATTTT.

This clonotype was seen repeatedly, ten times or more. This sequence joins TRBV12-3 or TRBV12-4 and TRBJ1-1, with TRBD1 identical over 7 bases. The CDR3 runs to 13 residues. V shed 6 bases, J shed 3 bases, and the junction held 4 bases outside the gene matches. The DNA for the CDR3 is TGTGCCAGCAGCCCGGACAGGCACACTGAAGCTTTCTTT. It encodes CASSPDRHTEAFF.

About this clonotype itself: This clone may be a read error of a much larger clone one base away. This chain links TRBV27 with TRBJ2-7, with D uncertain. The CDR3 is 12 amino acids. Germline CDR1 is MNHEY and CDR2 is SMNVEV (reference sequence). Trimming removed 2 bases at V and 7 bases at J, with 9 bases between. The CDR3 protein is CASSLQAREQYF. CDR3 DNA: TGTGCCAGCAGTTTACAGGCGCGGGAGCAGTACTTC.

This clonotype was detected ten times or more. CDR3 protein: CASSQLTGGADTQYF. DNA of the CDR3: TGTGCCAGCAGCCAGTTGACAGGAGGCGCAGATACGCAGTATTTT. This chain uses TRBV3-1 with TRBJ2-3; the D gene is possibly TRBD1 (6 bases). Deletions cut 3 bases from V and 4 bases from J, with 14 bases between. The CDR3 contains 15 residues. The germline V gene encodes CDR1 LGHDT and CDR2 YNNKEL (reference sequence).

This clonotype was counted ten times or more. CDR3 in amino acids: CSAPVESGETQYF. The CDR3 region has the DNA TGCAGTGCTCCTGTTGAGTCGGGGGAGACCCAGTACTTC. The genes are TRBV20-1 and TRBJ2-5; tentatively, D is TRBD2 (5 bases). CDR1 is DFQATT and CDR2 is SNEGSKA in the germline V gene (reference sequence). The CDR3 runs to 13 residues. V lost 5 bases and J 5 bases, leaving 15 bases between the germline ends.

This chain links TRBV2 with TRBJ2-3; no clear D. Germline V lookup: CDR1 SNHLY, CDR2 FYNNEI. The V end was cut by 10 bases, the J end by 2 bases, with 4 bases between. This CDR3 spans 10 amino acids. CDR3 region: CAIATDTQYF. DNA for the CDR3: TGTGCCATTGCCACAGATACGCAGTATTTT.

This clonotype has only one observation. Germline is not matched at one junction end, which may reflect a read error. The chain carries TRBV9 and TRBJ2-1; a possible D gene is TRBD1 (5 bases). CDR1 is SGDLS, CDR2 YYNGEE, per germline. This CDR3 has 14 amino acids. CDR3 coding DNA: TGTGCCAGCAGCGTAACAGGTTCCTACAATGAGCAGTCCTTC. This sequence encodes CASSVTGSYNEQSF.

This clonotype showed up many times. V is TRBV6-1 and J is TRBJ2-5; weak D call: TRBD2 (5 bases). Trimming removed 6 bases at V and 5 bases at J, with 13 bases between. The germline CDR1 and CDR2 sequences are MNHNS and SASEGT. The CDR3 covers 13 residues. The CDR3 DNA reads as TGTGCCAGCAGGAGGGCTAGAGGGGAGACCCAGTACTTC. The encoded protein is CASRRARGETQYF.

This clonotype has a count of ten or more. This chain uses TRBV6-1 with TRBJ1-3; D not certain. Deletions cut 8 bases from V and 0 bases from J, with 23 bases between. Looked up from germline, CDR1 is MNHNS and CDR2 is SASEGT. The CDR3 loop spans 18 amino acids. The CDR3 spells CASLSPRRQLISGNTIYF. Here the CDR3 DNA reads TGTGCCAGCCTATCGCCTAGGCGGCAGCTAATCTCTGGAAACACCATATATTTT.

This clonotype was seen many times. This sequence joins TRBV19 and TRBJ1-5; D uncertain. CDR1 LNHDA and CDR2 SQIVND come from the germline V gene (reference sequence). The CDR3 covers 17 residues. V was shortened by 0 bases and J by 0 bases, with 12 bases between the two germline ends. The CDR3 here is CASSIDATRYSNQPQHF. CDR3 DNA sequence: TGTGCCAGTAGTATAGACGCGACAAGATATAGCAATCAGCCCCAGCATTTT.